These 32 T cell receptor beta chains originate from one sample sequenced in a study of patients and donors after allogeneic stem cell transplantation. TCRdb analysed the RT-PCR reads with MiXCR anew, one entry per CDR3 protein. The sample yields approximately 210,000 distinct CDR3 sequences, 41% seen once. The sample comprised blood, either unsorted or a sorted T cell fraction (not recorded which). All receptors derive from a human donor who was either an allogeneic HSCT recipient or a stem cell or donor lymphocyte infusion donor (not recorded which). It is not recorded whose cells these are; they may come from a transplant donor.

In this sample, this clonotype turned up a few times. The rearrangement joins TRBV9 to TRBJ2-1, with D possibly matching TRBD1 (8 bases). The V end was cut by 4 bases, the J end by 4 bases, with 18 bases between. CDR3 length: 16 residues. In germline, CDR1 is SGDLS, CDR2 YYNGEE. CDR3: CASSLRAGQEYNEQFF. The CDR3 nucleotides read TGTGCCAGCAGCCTCCGAGCGGGACAGGAGTACAATGAGCAGTTCTTC.

V and J are TRBV29-1 and TRBJ1-5; 8 bases align to TRBD1. Trimming at V came to 6 bases and at J to 1 base, leaving 8 bases not matched to a gene. The CDR3 length is 15 residues. CDR1 is SQVTM and CDR2 is ANQGSEA in the germline V gene. CDR3 region: CSVGETGVSNQPQHF. DNA for the CDR3: TGCAGCGTCGGAGAGACAGGGGTGAGCAATCAGCCCCAGCATTTT.

The chain couples TRBV6-2 or TRBV6-3 to TRBJ2-7; D gene uncertain. Germline V gene data show CDR1 as MNHEY and CDR2 as SVGEGT. The CDR3 length is 11 residues. Trimming stripped 7 bases from V and 3 bases from J, with 7 bases between. CDR3 nucleotides: TGTGCCAGCACCTCAAACTACGAGCAGTACTTC. This sequence encodes CASTSNYEQYF.

This chain joins TRBV28 and TRBJ1-2; 7 positions agree with TRBD1. Looked up from germline, CDR1 is MDHEN and CDR2 is SYDVKM. The CDR3 sequence is 15 residues long. J was trimmed by 3 bases and V by 3 bases; bases with no gene match: 7. The CDR3 DNA reads TGTGCCAGCAGTTTGAGGGGGCGCGGTTACTATGGCTACACCTTC. The encoded protein is CASSLRGRGYYGYTF.

This clonotype was counted between two and nine times. The rearrangement uses TRBV29-1 and TRBJ1-2, with 8 bases identical to TRBD1. Germline V CDR1 and CDR2: SQVTM, ANQGSEA. V shed 8 bases, J shed 4 bases, and the junction held 6 bases outside the gene matches. This CDR3 spans 12 amino acids. The CDR3 coding sequence is TGCAGCTCCGAGGGACAGGCCTATGGCTACACCTTC. It translates to CSSEGQAYGYTF.

The chain uses TRBV12-3 or TRBV12-4 and TRBJ1-1; no clear D. The V end lost 10 bases, the J end lost 7 bases, and 16 bases lay between the germline ends. The CDR3 totals 12 residues. The CDR3 protein is CAIPGLSGEAFF. The CDR3, as DNA: TGTGCCATCCCAGGCCTTTCTGGTGAAGCTTTCTTT.

This clonotype has just a few counts. The chain recombines TRBV12-3 or TRBV12-4 with TRBJ2-3, with 9 bases that match TRBD2. The CDR3 sequence is 13 residues long. Trimming cost V 8 bases and J 6 bases; bases outside gene matches: 6. Written as DNA, the CDR3 is TGTGCCAGCCTGCTGAGCGGGAGGGATACGCAGTATTTT. Encoded protein: CASLLSGRDTQYF.

The V and J genes are TRBV20-1 and TRBJ1-2; tentatively, D is TRBD1 (6 bases). This CDR3 is 14 amino acids long. Trimming cost V 6 bases and J 6 bases, with 20 bases left between them. Germline CDR1 is DFQATT and CDR2 is SNEGSKA (reference sequence). CDR3 in amino acids: CSAEAPGHPNGYTF. In nucleotides, the CDR3 is TGCAGTGCGGAAGCACCGGGACACCCTAATGGCTACACCTTC.

The chain carries TRBV27 and TRBJ1-2; D unresolved. V gave up 5 bases and J gave up 4 bases, with 20 bases separating them. Germline V gives CDR1 MNHEY, CDR2 SMNVEV (reference sequence). This CDR3 has 16 residues. The CDR3 sequence: CASSPSNTVYLYGYTF. CDR3 nucleotide sequence: TGTGCCAGCAGTCCGTCTAATACGGTTTATCTCTATGGCTACACCTTC.

This clonotype has more than one count but fewer than ten. The CDR3 sequence is CASSPTGLDHNSPLHF. The DNA of the CDR3 is TGTGCCAGCAGTCCGACAGGGTTGGACCATAATTCACCCCTCCACTTT. The chain is built from TRBV12-3 or TRBV12-4 and TRBJ1-6; 7 bases align to TRBD1. This CDR3 has 16 amino acids. J was trimmed by 5 bases and V by 5 bases; bases with no gene match: 9.

The rearrangement uses TRBV29-1 and TRBJ1-2, with D tentatively TRBD1 (6 bases). CDR3 length: 12 residues. Germline V CDR1 and CDR2: SQVTM, ANQGSEA. V lost 3 bases, J lost 3 bases, and 8 bases lay in between. Here the CDR3 reads CSVEGAYYGYTF. The CDR3 bases are TGCAGCGTTGAGGGGGCCTACTATGGCTACACCTTC.

V is TRBV11-2 and J is TRBJ2-1, with 12 bases aligning to TRBD1. The germline CDR1 and CDR2 sequences are SGHAT and FQNNGV. Unmatched junction bases numbered 13, after V lost 4 bases and J lost 3 bases. The CDR3 totals 19 residues. CDR3 nucleotides: TGTGCCAGCAGCTCCCCGGGACAGGGGGCACAGATTTTCTACAATGAGCAGTTCTTC. Protein: CASSSPGQGAQIFYNEQFF.

The chain has TRBV25-1 and TRBJ2-3; tentative D call: TRBD1 (6 bases). This CDR3 spans 14 amino acids. V shed 2 bases and J shed 5 bases, with 11 bases lying between them. Germline V gene lookup returns CDR1 MGHDK and CDR2 SYGVNS. The CDR3 DNA reads TGTGCCAGCAGTGAACCCAGGGGCTTAGATACGCAGTATTTT. This translates into CASSEPRGLDTQYF. The full variable domain, rest sourced from reference TRBV25-1 and TRBJ2-3, is EADIYQTPRYLVIGTGKKITLECSQTMGHDKMYWYQQDPGMELHLIHYSYGVNSTEKGDLSSESTVSRIRTEHFPLTLESARPSHTSQYLCASSEPRGLDTQYFGPGTRLTVL.

Turning to this clonotype: The final CDR3 position lacks the conserved phenylalanine or tryptophan, pointing to a likely read error. The chain links TRBV5-1 to TRBJ1-2; the D is unclear. This CDR3 has 13 residues. Trimming took 0 bases from V and 7 from J, leaving 10 bases between them. The germline gives CDR1 SGHRS, CDR2 YFSETQ. The CDR3 DNA sequence: TGCGCCAGCAGCTTGGTCGGCGAATCTGGCTACACCCTC. This codes for CASSLVGESGYTL.

The J gene is TRBJ1-1, the V gene TRBV7-7, with D tentatively TRBD1 (5 bases). The V and J ends lost 1 base and 1 base respectively, with 10 bases between them. This CDR3 is 15 amino acids long. In germline, CDR1 is SSHAT, CDR2 FNYEAQ (reference sequence). CDR3 sequence: CASSLGRGGNTEAFF. The CDR3 bases are TGTGCCAGCAGCTTAGGCCGGGGCGGGAACACTGAAGCTTTCTTT.

A few counts support this clonotype. The rearrangement links TRBV28 to TRBJ1-2; 7 bases agree with TRBD1. The CDR3 loop spans 12 amino acids. V was clipped by 6 bases and J by 8 bases; unmatched bases: 6. CDR1 is MDHEN and CDR2 is SYDVKM in the germline V gene. CDR3 coding DNA: TGTGCCAGCAGCCTCGGGACAGACGGCTACACCTTC. It specifies CASSLGTDGYTF.

The genes are TRBV5-1 and TRBJ1-1; TRBD1 might be the D (5 bases). This CDR3 region has 14 residues. Germline values: CDR1 SGHRS, CDR2 YFSETQ. Deletions cut 4 bases from V and 2 bases from J, with 12 bases between. CDR3 region: CASSLAGFNTEAFF. Written as DNA, the CDR3 is TGCGCCAGCAGCCTGGCAGGGTTTAACACTGAAGCTTTCTTT.

The chain links TRBV12-3 or TRBV12-4 to TRBJ2-1; D perhaps matches TRBD2 (5 bases). CDR3 length equals 20 residues. The ends were cut back, 2 bases at V and 3 bases at J, with 26 bases in the middle. CDR3 loop: CASSLRRASPPGRNYNEQFF. For the CDR3, the DNA is TGTGCCAGCAGTTTACGTAGGGCTAGCCCCCCGGGTAGGAACTACAATGAGCAGTTCTTC.

J is TRBJ1-4 and V is TRBV7-2, with D unclear. The CDR3 covers 13 residues. Looked up from germline, CDR1 is SGHTA and CDR2 is FQGNSA. The germline V and J ends were trimmed by 1 base and 8 bases, with 8 bases remaining between them. DNA of the CDR3: TGTGCCAGCAGCTTAGTTGTGTCGGAAAAACTGTTTTTT. Protein product: CASSLVVSEKLFF.

This clonotype has a single count. The chain carries TRBV27 and TRBJ2-5; D not resolved. V dropped 8 bases and J dropped 5 bases, with 12 bases sitting between them. This CDR3 spans 12 amino acids. Per the germline V gene, CDR1 is MNHEY and CDR2 is SMNVEV (reference sequence). The CDR3 nucleotides are TGTGCCAGCGGAATCCGCGCGGAGACCCAGTACTTC. Translation gives CASGIRAETQYF.

This clonotype has only a few counts. CDR3 nucleotides: TGCAGTGCTACTCTAACAGGGTTGGCTGAAGCTTTCTTT. Translating gives CSATLTGLAEAFF. The chain is built from TRBV20-1 and TRBJ1-1, with D maybe TRBD1 (6 bases). The CDR3 is made up of 13 amino acids. Germline V gives CDR1 DFQATT, CDR2 SNEGSKA (reference sequence). The V end lost 4 bases, the J end lost 6 bases, and 15 bases lay between the germline ends.

The rearrangement joins TRBV5-1 to TRBJ2-3; D is unresolved. This CDR3 is built from 15 residues. CDR1 SGHRS and CDR2 YFSETQ come from the germline V gene. V was trimmed by 0 bases and J by 4 bases, leaving 12 bases between them. Written as DNA, the CDR3 is TGCGCCAGCAGCTTGGTTTCTAATTTGGCAGATACGCAGTATTTT. Its protein is CASSLVSNLADTQYF.

This chain connects TRBV7-2 to TRBJ2-1, with D uncertain. Trimming pared 4 bases from V and 0 bases from J, leaving 19 bases between. This CDR3 has 18 residues. Germline V gene data show CDR1 as SGHTA and CDR2 as FQGNSA. The CDR3 here is CASSSDPPRADSYNEQFF. CDR3 DNA: TGTGCCAGCAGCTCCGACCCCCCACGGGCGGACTCCTACAATGAGCAGTTCTTC.

This clonotype was seen only a few times. The chain carries TRBV6-5 and TRBJ1-6; TRBD1 matches at 12 bases. This CDR3 is built from 19 residues. With 5 bases clipped from V and 6 bases from J, the junction kept 14 bases outside the gene matches. Germline CDR1 and CDR2: MNHEY and SVGAGI. CDR3: CASSPPISGTGGPNSPLHF. As DNA, the CDR3 is TGTGCCAGCAGTCCGCCCATCTCCGGGACAGGGGGCCCTAATTCACCCCTCCACTTT.

This clonotype has just a few counts. The chain has TRBV10-3 and TRBJ1-4; D uncertain. The CDR3 spans 13 residues. Germline CDR1 reads ENHRY; CDR2 reads SYGVKD. With 10 bases removed from V and 4 bases from J, the gap between germline ends came to 13 bases. The CDR3 DNA follows: TGTGCCAGACTAGACGGATTTAATGAAAAACTGTTTTTT. Residues: CARLDGFNEKLFF.

This clonotype was found once. V usage is TRBV3-1 and J usage is TRBJ2-7; 7 bases line up with TRBD2. The V gene end was trimmed by 4 bases and the J gene end by 3 bases; junction bases not matched to a gene: 6. The CDR3 spans 14 residues. CDR1 and CDR2 from the germline V gene are LGHDT and YNNKEL (reference sequence). The CDR3 region is CASSLGLDFYEQYF. The CDR3 coding sequence is TGTGCCAGCAGCCTAGGACTAGACTTCTACGAGCAGTACTTC.

This clonotype has a handful of counts. V usage is TRBV30 and J usage is TRBJ2-3, with unresolved D. This CDR3 contains 13 residues. The germline V and J ends were trimmed by 0 bases and 7 bases, with 11 bases remaining between them. CDR1 is GTSNPN, CDR2 SVGIG, per germline (reference sequence). CDR3 sequence reads: CAWSVLTRNTQYF. DNA of the CDR3: TGTGCCTGGAGTGTACTAACCCGGAATACGCAGTATTTT.

The chain employs TRBV29-1 and TRBJ1-2, with TRBD1 identical over 7 bases. Germline lookup yields CDR1 SQVTM and CDR2 ANQGSEA. CDR3 length: 15 amino acids. V lost 5 bases and J lost 3; bases outside the gene matches: 12. The CDR3 nucleotides are TGCAGCGTTTCAAGCAACAGGGGAGATCACTATGGCTACACCTTC. It translates to CSVSSNRGDHYGYTF.

CDR3 DNA: TGTGCCAGCAGCCAACGAGCGGGTTTGGACGAGCAGTACTTC. This encodes CASSQRAGLDEQYF. The chain combines TRBV4-2 with TRBJ2-7; TRBD2 is a possible D gene (6 bases). Trimming pared 2 bases from V and 5 bases from J, leaving 13 bases between. The CDR3 is 14 residues long. Germline CDR1 LGHNA, CDR2 YNFKEQ.

This clonotype was observed a handful of times. The chain recombines TRBV6-1 with TRBJ1-5; D possibly corresponds to TRBD1 (5 bases). The V gene lost 2 bases and the J gene lost 9 bases, with 20 bases spanning the gap. This CDR3 comprises 16 residues. Germline CDR1 and CDR2: MNHNS and SASEGT. The CDR3 spells CASSEIGADPSRPQHF. CDR3 DNA sequence: TGTGCCAGCAGTGAAATTGGGGCGGACCCTTCGCGGCCCCAGCATTTT.

The genes are TRBV3-1 and TRBJ1-1; no clear D. Germline CDR1 and CDR2: LGHDT and YNNKEL (reference sequence). V lost 0 bases and J lost 7, with 9 bases in between. The CDR3 is 13 amino acids. The CDR3 DNA sequence: TGTGCCAGCAGCCAAGATCCTTGGGGTGAAGCTTTCTTT. Its protein product is CASSQDPWGEAFF.

As to this clonotype: At one end the junction does not follow the germline gene, possibly because of a read error. This chain joins TRBV19 and TRBJ1-1; D ambiguous. Per germline, CDR1 LNHDA and CDR2 SQIVND (reference sequence). CDR3 length equals 14 residues. The CDR3 reads CASSIYPGNPEAFF. DNA for the CDR3: TGTGCCAGTAGTATTTATCCGGGGAACCCTGAAGCTTTCTTT.